These 4 T cell receptor beta chains originate from one sample sequenced in a study of Ad26.COV2.S vaccination and SARS-CoV-2 variants. Indicated treatment: roughly 18 received Ad26.COV2.S at low or high dose, single or two shots; several received placebo; per-sample allocation not given. After the first vaccine or placebo injection, samples were drawn on day 63. Method: immunoSEQ multiplex PCR; TCRdb's copy keeps in-frame clones and lacks some. The repertoire holds some 500,000 clones, with 75% to 90% as singletons. The material was peripheral blood, obtained in a trial of Ad26.COV2.S vaccine versus placebo. The receptors stem from a person aged 18 to 59 who received the Ad26.COV2.S COVID-19 vaccine or a placebo.

The rearrangement links TRBV5-4 to TRBJ1-3; possibly TRBD1 for D (6 bases). The CDR3 is made up of 14 amino acids. Germline loops: CDR1 SGHNT, CDR2 YYREEE (reference sequence). With 2 bases removed from V and 4 bases from J, the gap between germline ends came to 10 bases. The DNA of the CDR3 is TGTGCCAGCAGCTTCAAGGGACAAGGAAACACCATATATTTT. Its translation is CASSFKGQGNTIYF.

This CDR3 is CASSYLHTEAFF. CDR3 in DNA: TGTGCCAGCAGTTATCTCCACACTGAAGCTTTCTTT. This sequence joins TRBV6-2 or TRBV6-3 and TRBJ1-1, with D uncertain. CDR1 is MNHEY, CDR2 SVGEGT, per germline. The germline V and J ends were trimmed by 3 bases and 3 bases, with 5 bases remaining between them. CDR3 length: 12 residues.

The sample holds one count of this clone. The V gene is TRBV6-5, the J gene TRBJ2-3, with 7 bases aligning to TRBD2. This CDR3 has 15 residues. The germline V gene encodes CDR1 MNHEY and CDR2 SVGAGI. Unmatched junction bases numbered 5, after V lost 2 bases and J lost 3 bases. CDR3 protein: CASSYHAGVTDTQYF. The CDR3 DNA sequence: TGTGCCAGCAGTTACCACGCGGGGGTAACAGATACGCAGTATTTT.

This chain links TRBV7-2 with TRBJ2-7; 9 positions agree with TRBD2. V lost 5 bases, J lost 6 bases, and 8 bases stayed unmatched. The CDR3 is 14 residues long. Germline CDR1 and CDR2: SGHTA and FQGNSA. The CDR3, as DNA: TGTGCCAGCAGCCTCCGGACGCGGGAGGGCGAGCAGTACTTC. Its translation: CASSLRTREGEQYF.